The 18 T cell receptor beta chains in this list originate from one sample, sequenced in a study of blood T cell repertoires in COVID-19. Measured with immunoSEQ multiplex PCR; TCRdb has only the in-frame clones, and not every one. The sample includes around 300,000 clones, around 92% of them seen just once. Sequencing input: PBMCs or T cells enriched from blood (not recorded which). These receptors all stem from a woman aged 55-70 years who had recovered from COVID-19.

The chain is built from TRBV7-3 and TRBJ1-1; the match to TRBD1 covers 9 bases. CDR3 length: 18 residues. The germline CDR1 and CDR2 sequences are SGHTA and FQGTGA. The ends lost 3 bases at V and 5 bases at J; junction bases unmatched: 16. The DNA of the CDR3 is TGTGCCAGCAGCTTCAGACCGGGACAGGGAGGTAAAGGAACTGAAGCTTTCTTT. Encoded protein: CASSFRPGQGGKGTEAFF.

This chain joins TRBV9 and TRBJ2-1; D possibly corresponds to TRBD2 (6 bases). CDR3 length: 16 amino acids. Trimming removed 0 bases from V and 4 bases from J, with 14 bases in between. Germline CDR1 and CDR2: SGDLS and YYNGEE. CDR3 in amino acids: CASSVGSGLKYNEQFF. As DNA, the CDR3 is TGTGCCAGCAGCGTAGGGAGCGGGCTAAAATACAATGAGCAGTTCTTC.

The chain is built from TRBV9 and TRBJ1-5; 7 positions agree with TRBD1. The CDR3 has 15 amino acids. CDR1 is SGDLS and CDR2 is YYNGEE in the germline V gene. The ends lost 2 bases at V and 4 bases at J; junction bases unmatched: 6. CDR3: CASSVGTADNQPQHF. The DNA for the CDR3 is TGTGCCAGCAGCGTCGGGACAGCCGATAATCAGCCCCAGCATTTT.

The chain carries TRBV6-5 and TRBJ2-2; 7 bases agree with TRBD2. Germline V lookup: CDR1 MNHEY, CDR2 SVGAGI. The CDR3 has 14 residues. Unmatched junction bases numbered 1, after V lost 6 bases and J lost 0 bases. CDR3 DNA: TGTGCCAGCAGCAGCGGGGCGAACACCGGGGAGCTGTTTTTT. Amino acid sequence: CASSSGANTGELFF.

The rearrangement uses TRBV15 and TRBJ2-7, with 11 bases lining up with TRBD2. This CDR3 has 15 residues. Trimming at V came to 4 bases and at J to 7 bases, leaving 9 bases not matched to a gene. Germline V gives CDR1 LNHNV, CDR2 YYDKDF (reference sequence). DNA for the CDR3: TGTGCCACCAGCAAGCCGGGACTAGCGGCGTGGGAGCAGTACTTC. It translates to CATSKPGLAAWEQYF.

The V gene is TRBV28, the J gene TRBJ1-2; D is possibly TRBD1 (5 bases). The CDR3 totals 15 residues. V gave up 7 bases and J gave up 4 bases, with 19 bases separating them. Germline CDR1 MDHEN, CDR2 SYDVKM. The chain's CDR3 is CASTLRGGGGYGYTF. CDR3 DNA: TGTGCCAGCACCTTAAGGGGTGGGGGAGGCTATGGCTACACCTTC.

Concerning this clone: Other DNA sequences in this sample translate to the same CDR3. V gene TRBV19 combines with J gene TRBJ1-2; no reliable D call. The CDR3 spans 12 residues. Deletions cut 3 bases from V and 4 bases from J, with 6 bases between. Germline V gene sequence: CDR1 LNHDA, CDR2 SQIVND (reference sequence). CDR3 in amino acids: CASSIRSYGYTF. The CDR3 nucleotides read TGTGCCAGTAGTATTCGCAGCTATGGCTACACCTTC.

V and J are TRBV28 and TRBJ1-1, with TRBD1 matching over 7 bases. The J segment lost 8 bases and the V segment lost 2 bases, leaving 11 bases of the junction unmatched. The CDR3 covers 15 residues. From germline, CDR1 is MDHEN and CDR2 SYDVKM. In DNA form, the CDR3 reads TGTGCCAGCAGTTTAGGTGACAGGGTACTATCCGAAGCTTTCTTT. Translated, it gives CASSLGDRVLSEAFF.

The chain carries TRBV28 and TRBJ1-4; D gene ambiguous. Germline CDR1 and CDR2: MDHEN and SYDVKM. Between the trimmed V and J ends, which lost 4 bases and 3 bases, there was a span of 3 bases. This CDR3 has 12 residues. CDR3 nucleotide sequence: TGTGCCAGCAGTTCCTCTAATGAAAAACTGTTTTTT. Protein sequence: CASSSSNEKLFF.

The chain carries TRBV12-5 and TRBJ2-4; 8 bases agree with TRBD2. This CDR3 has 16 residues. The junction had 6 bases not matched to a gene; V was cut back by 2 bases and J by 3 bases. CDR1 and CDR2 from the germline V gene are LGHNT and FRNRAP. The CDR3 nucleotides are TGTGCTAGTGGTTTGTCTGAGCGGGAGCGCAAAAACATTCAGTACTTC. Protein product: CASGLSERERKNIQYF.

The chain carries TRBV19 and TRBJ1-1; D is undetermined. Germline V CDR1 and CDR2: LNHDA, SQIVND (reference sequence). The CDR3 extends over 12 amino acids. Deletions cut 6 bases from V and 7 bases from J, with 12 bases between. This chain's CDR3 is CASRRLGHEAFF. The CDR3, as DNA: TGTGCCAGTAGACGGTTGGGCCATGAAGCTTTCTTT.

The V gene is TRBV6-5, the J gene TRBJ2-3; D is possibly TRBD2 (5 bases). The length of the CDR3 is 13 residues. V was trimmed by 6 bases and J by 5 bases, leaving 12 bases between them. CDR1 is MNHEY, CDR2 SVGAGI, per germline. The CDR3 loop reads CASRLGSRDTQYF. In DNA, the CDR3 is TGTGCCAGCAGACTAGGTTCAAGAGATACGCAGTATTTT.

CDR3 region: CASSRDRDTYEQYF. The CDR3 DNA follows: TGTGCCAGCTCACGAGACAGGGACACCTACGAGCAGTACTTC. The chain employs TRBV18 and TRBJ2-7; 7 bases fit TRBD1. Trimming cost V 4 bases and J 2 bases; bases outside gene matches: 5. The CDR3 spans 14 residues. Germline loops: CDR1 KGHSH, CDR2 LQKENI. Full variable domain (missing parts from reference TRBV18 and TRBJ2-7): NAGVMQNPRHLVRRRGQEARLRCSPMKGHSHVYWYRQLPEEGLKFMVYLQKENIIDESGMPKERFSAEFPKEGPSILRIQQVVRGDSAAYFCASSRDRDTYEQYFGPGTRLTVT.

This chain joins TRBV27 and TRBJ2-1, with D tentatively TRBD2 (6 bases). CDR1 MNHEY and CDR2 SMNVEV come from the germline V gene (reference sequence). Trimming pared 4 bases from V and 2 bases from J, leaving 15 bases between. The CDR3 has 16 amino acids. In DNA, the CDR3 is TGTGCCAGCAGTTCCGTGGGGGACTGGACCTACAATGAGCAGTTCTTC. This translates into CASSSVGDWTYNEQFF.

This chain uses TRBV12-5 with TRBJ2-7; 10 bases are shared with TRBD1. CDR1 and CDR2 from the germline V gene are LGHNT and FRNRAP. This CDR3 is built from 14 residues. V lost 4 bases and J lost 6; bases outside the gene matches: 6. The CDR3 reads CASGSRDRGGEQYF. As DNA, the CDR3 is TGTGCTAGTGGTTCCCGGGACAGGGGAGGCGAGCAGTACTTC.

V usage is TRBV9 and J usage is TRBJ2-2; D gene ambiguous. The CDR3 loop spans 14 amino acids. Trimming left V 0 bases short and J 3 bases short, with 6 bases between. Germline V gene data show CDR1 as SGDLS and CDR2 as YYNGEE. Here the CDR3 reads CASSVVSHTGELFF. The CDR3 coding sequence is TGTGCCAGCAGCGTAGTCAGTCACACCGGGGAGCTGTTTTTT.

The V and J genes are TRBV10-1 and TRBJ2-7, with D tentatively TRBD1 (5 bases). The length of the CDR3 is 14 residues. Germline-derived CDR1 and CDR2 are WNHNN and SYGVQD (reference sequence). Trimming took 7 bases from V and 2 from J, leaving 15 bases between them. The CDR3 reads CASTYVDSTYEQYF. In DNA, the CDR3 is TGCGCCAGCACCTACGTTGACAGCACCTACGAGCAGTACTTC.

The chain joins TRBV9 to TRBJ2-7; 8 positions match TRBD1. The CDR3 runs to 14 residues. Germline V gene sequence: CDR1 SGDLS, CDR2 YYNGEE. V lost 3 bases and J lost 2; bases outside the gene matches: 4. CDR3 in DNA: TGTGCCAGCAGCGCGAGGGACAGGCCCTACGAGCAGTACTTC. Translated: CASSARDRPYEQYF.